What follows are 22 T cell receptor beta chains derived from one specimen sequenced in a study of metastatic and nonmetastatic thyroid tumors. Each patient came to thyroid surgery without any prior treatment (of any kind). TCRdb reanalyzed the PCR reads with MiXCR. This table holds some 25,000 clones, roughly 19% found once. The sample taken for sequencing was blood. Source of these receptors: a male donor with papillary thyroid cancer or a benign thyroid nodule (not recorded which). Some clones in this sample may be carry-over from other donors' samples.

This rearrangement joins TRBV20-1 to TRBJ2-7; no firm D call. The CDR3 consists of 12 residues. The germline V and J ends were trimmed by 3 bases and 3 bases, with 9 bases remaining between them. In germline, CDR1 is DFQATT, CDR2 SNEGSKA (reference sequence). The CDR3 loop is CSASLDNYEQYF. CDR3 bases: TGCAGTGCTAGTCTCGACAACTACGAGCAGTACTTC.

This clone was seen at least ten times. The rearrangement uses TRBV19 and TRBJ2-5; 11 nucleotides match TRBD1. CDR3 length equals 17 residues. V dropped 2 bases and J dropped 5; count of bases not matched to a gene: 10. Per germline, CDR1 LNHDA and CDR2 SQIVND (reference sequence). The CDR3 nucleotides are TGTGCCAGTAGTATAACGGGGACAGGGGGGTGGTATGAGACCCAGTACTTC. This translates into CASSITGTGGWYETQYF. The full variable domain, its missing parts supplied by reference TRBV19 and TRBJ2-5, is DGGITQSPKYLFRKEGQNVTLSCEQNLNHDAMYWYRQDPGQGLRLIYYSQIVNDFQKGDIAEGYSVSREKKESFPLTVTSAQKNPTAFYLCASSITGTGGWYETQYFGPGTRLLVL.

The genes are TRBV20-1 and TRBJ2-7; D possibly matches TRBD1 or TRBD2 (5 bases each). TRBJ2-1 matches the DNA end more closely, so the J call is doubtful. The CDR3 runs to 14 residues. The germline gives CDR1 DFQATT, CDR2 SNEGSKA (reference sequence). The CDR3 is CSARAGRRGYEQFF. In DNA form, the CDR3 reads TGCAGTGCTAGAGCGGGCAGACGGGGCTACGAGCAGTTCTTC.

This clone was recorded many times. The CDR3 DNA is TGTGCCAGCAGTGACAACGGCAATCAGCCCCAGCATTTT. Encoded protein: CASSDNGNQPQHF. V and J are TRBV6-1 and TRBJ1-5; D gene uncertain. The CDR3 is 13 residues long. Germline lookup yields CDR1 MNHNS and CDR2 SASEGT. Trimming left V 3 bases short and J 2 bases short, with 5 bases between.

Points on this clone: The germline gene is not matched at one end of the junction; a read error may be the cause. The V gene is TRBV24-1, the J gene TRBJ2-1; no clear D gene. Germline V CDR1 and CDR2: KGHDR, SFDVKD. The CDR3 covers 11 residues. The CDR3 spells CGTSDGIEQFF. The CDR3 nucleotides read TGTGGCACCAGTGATGGGATTGAGCAGTTCTTC.

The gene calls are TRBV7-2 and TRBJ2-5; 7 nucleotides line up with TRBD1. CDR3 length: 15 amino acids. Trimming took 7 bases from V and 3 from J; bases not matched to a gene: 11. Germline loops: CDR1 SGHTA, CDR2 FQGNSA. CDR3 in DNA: TGTGCCAGCATCATAGTCGGGACAGTCGAAGAGACCCAGTACTTC. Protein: CASIIVGTVEETQYF.

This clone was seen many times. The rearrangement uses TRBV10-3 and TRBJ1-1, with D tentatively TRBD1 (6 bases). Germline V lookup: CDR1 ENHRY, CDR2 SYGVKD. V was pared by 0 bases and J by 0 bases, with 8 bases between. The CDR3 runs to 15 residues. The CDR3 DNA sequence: TGTGCCATCAGTGAGTCGGGGGGCATGAACACTGAAGCTTTCTTT. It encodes CAISESGGMNTEAFF.

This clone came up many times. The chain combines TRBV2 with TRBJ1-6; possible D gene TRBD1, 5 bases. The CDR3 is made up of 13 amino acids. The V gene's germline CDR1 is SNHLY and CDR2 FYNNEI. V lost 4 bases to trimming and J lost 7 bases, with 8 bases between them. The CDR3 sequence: CASSGNRNSPLHF. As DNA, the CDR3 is TGTGCCAGCAGTGGGAACAGGAATTCACCCCTCCACTTT. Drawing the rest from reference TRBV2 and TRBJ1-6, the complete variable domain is EPEVTQTPSHQVTQMGQEVILRCVPISNHLYFYWYRQILGQKVEFLVSFYNNEISEKSEIFDDQFSVERPDGSNFTLKIRSTKLEDSAMYFCASSGNRNSPLHFGNGTRLTVT.

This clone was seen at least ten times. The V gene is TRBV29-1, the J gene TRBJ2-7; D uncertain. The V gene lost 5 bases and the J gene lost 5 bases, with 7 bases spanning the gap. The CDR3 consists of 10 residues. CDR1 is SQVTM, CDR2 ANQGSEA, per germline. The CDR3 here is CSVQVNEQYF. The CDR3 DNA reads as TGCAGCGTTCAGGTTAACGAGCAGTACTTC.

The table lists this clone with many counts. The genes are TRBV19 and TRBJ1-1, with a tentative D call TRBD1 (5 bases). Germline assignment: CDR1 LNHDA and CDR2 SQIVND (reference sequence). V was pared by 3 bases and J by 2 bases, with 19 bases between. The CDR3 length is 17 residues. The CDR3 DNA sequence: TGTGCCAGTAGTATTCTCTGGGGGAATGCGAAAAACACTGAAGCTTTCTTT. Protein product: CASSILWGNAKNTEAFF.

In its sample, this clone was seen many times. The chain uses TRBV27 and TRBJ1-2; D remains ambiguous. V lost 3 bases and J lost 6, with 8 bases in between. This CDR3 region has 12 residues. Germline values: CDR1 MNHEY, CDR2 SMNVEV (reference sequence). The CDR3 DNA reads TGTGCCAGCAGTTTCGGAAACGATGGCTACACCTTC. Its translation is CASSFGNDGYTF.

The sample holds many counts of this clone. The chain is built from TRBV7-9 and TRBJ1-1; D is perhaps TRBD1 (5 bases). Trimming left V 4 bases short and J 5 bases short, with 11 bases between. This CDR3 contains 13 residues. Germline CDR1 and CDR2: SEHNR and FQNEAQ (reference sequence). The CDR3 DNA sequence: TGTGCCAGCAGCTCCGTCAAGGGGACTGAAGCTTTCTTT. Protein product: CASSSVKGTEAFF.

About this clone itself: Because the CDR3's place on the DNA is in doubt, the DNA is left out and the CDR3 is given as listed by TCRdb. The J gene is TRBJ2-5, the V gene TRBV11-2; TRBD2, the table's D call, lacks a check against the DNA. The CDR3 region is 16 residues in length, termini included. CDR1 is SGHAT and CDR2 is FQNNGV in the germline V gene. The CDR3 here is CASTLDFVPAEDTQYF.

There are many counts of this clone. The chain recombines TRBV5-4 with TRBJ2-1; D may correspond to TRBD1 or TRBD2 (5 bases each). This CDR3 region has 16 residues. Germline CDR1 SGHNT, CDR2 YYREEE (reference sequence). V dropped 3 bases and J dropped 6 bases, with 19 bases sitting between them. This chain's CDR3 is CASSSIPGRGRNEQFF. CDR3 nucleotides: TGTGCCAGCAGCTCCATTCCGGGACGAGGACGCAATGAGCAGTTCTTC.

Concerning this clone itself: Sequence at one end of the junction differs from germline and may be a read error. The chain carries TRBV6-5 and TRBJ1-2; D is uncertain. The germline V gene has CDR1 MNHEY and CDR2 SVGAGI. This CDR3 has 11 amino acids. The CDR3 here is CASSFSTGYSF. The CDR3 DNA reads TGTGCCAGCAGTTTCTCGACTGGCTACTCCTTC.

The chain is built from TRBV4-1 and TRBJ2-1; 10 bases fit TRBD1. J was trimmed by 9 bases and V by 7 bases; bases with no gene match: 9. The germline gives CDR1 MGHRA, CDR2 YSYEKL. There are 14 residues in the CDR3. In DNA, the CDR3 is TGCGCCAGCAAGCGGGACAGGGGACGGGGTGAGCAGTTCTTC. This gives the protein CASKRDRGRGEQFF.

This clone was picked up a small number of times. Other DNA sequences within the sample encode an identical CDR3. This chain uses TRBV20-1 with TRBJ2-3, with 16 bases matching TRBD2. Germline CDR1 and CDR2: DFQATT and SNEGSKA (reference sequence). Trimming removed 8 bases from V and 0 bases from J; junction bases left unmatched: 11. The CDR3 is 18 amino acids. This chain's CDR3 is CSTPRGLAGGGSTDTQYF. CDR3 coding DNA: TGCAGTACACCGAGGGGACTAGCGGGAGGGGGAAGCACAGATACGCAGTATTTT.

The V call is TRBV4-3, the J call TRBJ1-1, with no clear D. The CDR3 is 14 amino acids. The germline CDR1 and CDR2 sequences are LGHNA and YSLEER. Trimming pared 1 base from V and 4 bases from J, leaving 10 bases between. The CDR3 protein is CASSQANTGTEAFF. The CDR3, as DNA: TGCGCCAGCAGCCAAGCGAACACGGGCACTGAAGCTTTCTTT.

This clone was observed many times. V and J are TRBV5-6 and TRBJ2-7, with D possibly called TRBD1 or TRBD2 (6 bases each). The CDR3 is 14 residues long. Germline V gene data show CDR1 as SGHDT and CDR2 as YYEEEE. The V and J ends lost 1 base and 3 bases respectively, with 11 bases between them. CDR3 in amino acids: CASSLFGGGYEQYF. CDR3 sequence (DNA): TGTGCCAGCAGCTTGTTCGGGGGCGGCTACGAGCAGTACTTC.

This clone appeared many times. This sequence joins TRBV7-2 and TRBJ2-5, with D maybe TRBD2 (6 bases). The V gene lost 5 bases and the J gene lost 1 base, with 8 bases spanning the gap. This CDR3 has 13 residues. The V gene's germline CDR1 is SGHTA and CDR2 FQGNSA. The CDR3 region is CASSLGLQETQYF. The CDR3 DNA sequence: TGTGCCAGCAGCCTGGGACTCCAAGAGACCCAGTACTTC.

CDR3 sequence reads: CASSFAGDLGPYNSPLHF. CDR3 nucleotides: TGCGCCAGCAGCTTTGCGGGGGATCTAGGCCCCTATAATTCACCCCTCCACTTT. The J gene is TRBJ1-6, the V gene TRBV5-1; tentative D call: TRBD1 (5 bases). The CDR3 totals 18 residues. Trimming pared 2 bases from V and 2 bases from J, leaving 17 bases between. The germline gives CDR1 SGHRS, CDR2 YFSETQ.

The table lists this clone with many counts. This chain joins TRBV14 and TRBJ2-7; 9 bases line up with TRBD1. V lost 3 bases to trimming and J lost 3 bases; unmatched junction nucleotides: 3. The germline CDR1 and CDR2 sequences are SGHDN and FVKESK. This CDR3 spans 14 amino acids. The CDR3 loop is CASSHGTGYYEQYF. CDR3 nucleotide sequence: TGTGCCAGCAGCCACGGGACAGGGTACTACGAGCAGTACTTC.